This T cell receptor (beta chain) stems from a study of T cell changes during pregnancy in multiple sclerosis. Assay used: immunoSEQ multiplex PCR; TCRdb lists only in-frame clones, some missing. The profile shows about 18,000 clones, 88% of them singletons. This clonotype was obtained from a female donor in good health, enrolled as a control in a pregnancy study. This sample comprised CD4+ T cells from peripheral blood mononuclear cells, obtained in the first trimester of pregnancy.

In DNA, the CDR3 is TGTGCCAGCAGTTTAATAGGGCTAGCGGCAGGATACAATGAGCAGTTCTTC. This codes for CASSLIGLAAGYNEQFF. The V gene is TRBV28, the J gene TRBJ2-1, with 7 bases aligning to TRBD2. Looked up from germline, CDR1 is MDHEN and CDR2 is SYDVKM. This CDR3 region has 17 residues. The ends lost 2 bases at V and 4 bases at J; junction bases unmatched: 11.